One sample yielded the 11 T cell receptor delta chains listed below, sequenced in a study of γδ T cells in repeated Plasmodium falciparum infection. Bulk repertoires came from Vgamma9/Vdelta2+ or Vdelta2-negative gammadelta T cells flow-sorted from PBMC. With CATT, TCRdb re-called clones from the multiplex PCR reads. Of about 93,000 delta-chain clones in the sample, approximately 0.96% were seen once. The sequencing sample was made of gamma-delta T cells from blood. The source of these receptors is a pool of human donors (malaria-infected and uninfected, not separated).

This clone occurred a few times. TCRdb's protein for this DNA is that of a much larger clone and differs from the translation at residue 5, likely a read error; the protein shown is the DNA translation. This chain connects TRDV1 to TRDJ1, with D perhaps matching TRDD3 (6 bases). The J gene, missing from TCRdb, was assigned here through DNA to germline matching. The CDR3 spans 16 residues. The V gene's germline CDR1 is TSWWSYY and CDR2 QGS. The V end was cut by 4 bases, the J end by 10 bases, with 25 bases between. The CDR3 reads CALGGRPTGESPPLIF. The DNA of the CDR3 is TGTGCTCTTGGGGGACGCCCCACGGGGGAATCCCCACCACTCATCTTT.

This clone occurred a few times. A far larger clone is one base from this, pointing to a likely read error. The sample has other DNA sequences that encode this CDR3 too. This CDR3 reads CACDTAWGISTDKLIF. The DNA for the CDR3 is TGTGCCTGTGACACCGCCTGGGGGATCAGCACCGATAAGCTCATCTTT. J gene calling gave no result, while the V gene is TRDV2; TRDD3 was called by the table and not checked on the DNA. Germline V gives CDR1 GEAIGNYY, CDR2 EKD. This CDR3 comprises 16 residues.

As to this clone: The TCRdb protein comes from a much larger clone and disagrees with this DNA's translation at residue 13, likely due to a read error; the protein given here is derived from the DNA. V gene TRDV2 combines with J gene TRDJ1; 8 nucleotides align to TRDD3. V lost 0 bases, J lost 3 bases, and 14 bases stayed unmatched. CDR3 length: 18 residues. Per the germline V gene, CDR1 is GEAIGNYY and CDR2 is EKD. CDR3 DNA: TGTGCCTGTGACACCGTAAACTGGGGGTCGTCGTACCCCGATAAACTCATCTTT. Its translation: CACDTVNWGSSYPDKLIF.

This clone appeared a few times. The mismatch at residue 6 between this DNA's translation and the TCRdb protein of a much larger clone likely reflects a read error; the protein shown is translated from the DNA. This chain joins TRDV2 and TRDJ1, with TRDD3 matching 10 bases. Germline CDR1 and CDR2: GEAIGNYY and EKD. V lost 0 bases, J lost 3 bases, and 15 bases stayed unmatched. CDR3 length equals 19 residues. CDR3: CACDTEIGGGYRGADKLIF. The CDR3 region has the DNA TGTGCCTGTGACACCGAAATCGGTGGGGGATACAGAGGGGCCGATAAACTCATCTTT.

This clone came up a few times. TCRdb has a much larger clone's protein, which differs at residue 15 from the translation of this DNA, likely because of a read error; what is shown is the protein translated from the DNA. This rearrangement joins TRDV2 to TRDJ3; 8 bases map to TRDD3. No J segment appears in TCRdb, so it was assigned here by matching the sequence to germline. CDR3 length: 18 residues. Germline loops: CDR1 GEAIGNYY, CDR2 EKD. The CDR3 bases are TGTGCCTGTGATGGTACTGGGGGCCGCTCCTGGGACACCCGACGGATGTTTTTC. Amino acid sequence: CACDGTGGRSWDTRRMFF.

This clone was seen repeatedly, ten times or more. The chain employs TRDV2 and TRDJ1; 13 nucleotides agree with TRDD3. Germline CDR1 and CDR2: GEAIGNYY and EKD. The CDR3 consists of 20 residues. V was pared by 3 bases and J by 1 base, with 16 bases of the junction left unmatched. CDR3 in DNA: TGTGCCTGTGACGCAATCCTATTACTGGGGGATACGCAAATCACCGATAAACTCATCTTT. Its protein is CACDAILLLGDTQITDKLIF.

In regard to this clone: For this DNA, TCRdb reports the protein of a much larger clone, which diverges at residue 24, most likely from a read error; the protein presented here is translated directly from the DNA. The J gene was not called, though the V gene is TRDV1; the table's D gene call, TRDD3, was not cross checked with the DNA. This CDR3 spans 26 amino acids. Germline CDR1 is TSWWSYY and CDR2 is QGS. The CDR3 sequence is CALGEVSPGQFLLGDTSPQYTDKPIF. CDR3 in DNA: TGTGCTCTTGGGGAAGTTAGCCCGGGCCAATTCCTGCTGGGGGATACGTCGCCCCAGTACACCGATAAACCCATCTTT.

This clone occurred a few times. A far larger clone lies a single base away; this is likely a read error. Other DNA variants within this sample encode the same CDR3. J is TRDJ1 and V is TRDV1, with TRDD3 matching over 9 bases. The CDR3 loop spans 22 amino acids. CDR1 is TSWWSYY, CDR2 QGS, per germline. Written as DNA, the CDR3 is TGTGCTCTTGGTCGGAGGACCTACTCGAAATACTGGGGGACCCTCTACACCGACAAACTCATCTTT. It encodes CALGRRTYSKYWGTLYTDKLIF.

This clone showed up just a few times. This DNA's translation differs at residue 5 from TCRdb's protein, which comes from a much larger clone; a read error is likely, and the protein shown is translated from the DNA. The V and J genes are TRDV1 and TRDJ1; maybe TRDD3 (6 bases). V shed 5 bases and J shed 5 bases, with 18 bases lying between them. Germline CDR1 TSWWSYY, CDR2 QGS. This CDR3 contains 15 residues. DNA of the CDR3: TGTGCTCTTGGGCCCACTTACCCGCTGGGGGATAAACTCATCTTT. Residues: CALGPTYPLGDKLIF.

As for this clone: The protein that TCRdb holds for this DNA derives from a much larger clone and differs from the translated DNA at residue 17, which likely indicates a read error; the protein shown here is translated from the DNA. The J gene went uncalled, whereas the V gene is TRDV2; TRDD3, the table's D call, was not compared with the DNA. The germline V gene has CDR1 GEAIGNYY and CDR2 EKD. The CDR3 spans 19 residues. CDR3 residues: CACDPTGGPRSSRTDKPIF. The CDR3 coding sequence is TGTGCCTGTGACCCTACTGGGGGCCCCCGGAGCTCTCGCACCGATAAACCCATCTTT.

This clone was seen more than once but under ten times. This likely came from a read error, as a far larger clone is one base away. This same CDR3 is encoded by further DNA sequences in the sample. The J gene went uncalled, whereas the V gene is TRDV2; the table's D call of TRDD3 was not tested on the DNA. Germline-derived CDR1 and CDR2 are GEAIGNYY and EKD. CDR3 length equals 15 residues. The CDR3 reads CACDKLGDTRRLLIF. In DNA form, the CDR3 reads TGCGCCTGTGACAAACTGGGGGATACGCGTCGTCTTCTCATCTTT.